A selection of T cell receptor beta chains follows, all from one sample in a study of CD8+ T cells in alopecia areata. Generated by immunoSEQ multiplex PCR, the TCRdb table keeps only in-frame clones and is missing some. Of some 42,000 clones listed, more than 90% are singletons. The sample consisted of CD8+ T cells sorted from blood, taken at week 24, from a patient treated with tofacitinib. The receptors originated from a human donor with alopecia areata. The CDR3 runs from the conserved cysteine through the conserved F or W. D genes are given only for firm matches. Only part of the rows carry a size: once, few, many, or a class if the clone is expanded.

v_gene	abundance	j_gene	d_gene	CDR3nt	CDR3aa
TRBV4-3	NA	TRBJ2-7	TRBD1	TGCGCCAGCAGCCCTGGGACAGGGGGCACCTACGAGCAGTACTTC	CASSPGTGGTYEQYF
TRBV29-1	NA	TRBJ2-7	NA	TGCAGCGCAGGACTATTCGAGGGGTCCTACGAGCAGTACTTC	CSAGLFEGSYEQYF
TRBV6-6	NA	TRBJ1-2	NA	TGTGCCAGCACCGGTAGCCCGTGGGGCTACACCTTC	CASTGSPWGYTF
TRBV6-6	few	TRBJ2-7	TRBD1	TGTGCCAGCGGGGACAGGGGTTCCTACGAGCAGTACTTC	CASGDRGSYEQYF
TRBV7-6	NA	TRBJ2-1	NA	TGTGCCAGCAGCTTATTTCTAAATGAGCAGTTCTTC	CASSLFLNEQFF
TRBV28	NA	TRBJ2-3	NA	TGTGCCAGCAGTTCTGGAGGGGGGGCTACAGATACGCAGTATTTT	CASSSGGGATDTQYF
TRBV7-9	once	TRBJ2-3	NA	TGTGCCAGCAGCTCCGGTACCAGCACAGATACGCAGTATTTT	CASSSGTSTDTQYF
TRBV13	NA	TRBJ2-5	NA	TGTGCCAGCAGCTTTGCGGGGTACCAAGAGACCCAGTACTTC	CASSFAGYQETQYF
TRBV29-1	NA	TRBJ2-5	NA	TGCAGCGTTCCATACAGGGAAGAGACCCAGTACTTC	CSVPYREETQYF
TRBV11-2	NA	TRBJ2-6	NA	TGTGCCAGCAGCTTAGGGATTCGTCCTGGGGCCAACGTCCTGACTTTC	CASSLGIRPGANVLTF
TRBV27	NA	TRBJ2-1	TRBD2	TGTGCCAGCAGTTTAATAGCGGGCCTCAATGAGCAGTTCTTC	CASSLIAGLNEQFF
TRBV29-1	NA	TRBJ2-7	TRBD1	TGCAGCGTTGACCAACAGGGGACGTACGAGCAGTACTTC	CSVDQQGTYEQYF
TRBV5-4	NA	TRBJ1-1	NA	TGTGCCAGCAGCGAGGGGGGGATGGACACTGAAGCTTTCTTT	CASSEGGMDTEAFF
TRBV7-8	NA	TRBJ2-1	TRBD1	TGTGCCAGCAGCCCGTGGACAGGGTTAGACTCCTACAATGAGCAGTTCTTC	CASSPWTGLDSYNEQFF
TRBV5-4	NA	TRBJ2-7	TRBD1	TGTGCCAGCAGCTTGGGACAGGGGGGGTCCTACGAGCAGTACTTC	CASSLGQGGSYEQYF
TRBV7-6	NA	TRBJ2-1	NA	TGTGCCAGCAGCCCGCCCAACAGGGCCCTCTACAATGAGCAGTTCTTC	CASSPPNRALYNEQFF
TRBV28	once	TRBJ2-7	NA	TGTGCCAGCAAGGCTTTGGAGATCTCCTACGAGCAGTACTTC	CASKALEISYEQYF
TRBV6-5	NA	TRBJ2-1	NA	TGTGCCAGCAGCACCGGGACACGCTACAATGAGCAGTTCTTC	CASSTGTRYNEQFF
TRBV27	few	TRBJ2-5	NA	TGTGCCAGCAGTTTATCGATTCCCCAGGGGGGGTTCGAGACCCAGTACTTC	CASSLSIPQGGFETQYF
TRBV7-9	NA	TRBJ2-5	NA	TGTGCCAGCAGCGACGCCCAGGGGCCCCAAGAGACCCAGTACTTC	CASSDAQGPQETQYF
TRBV6-6	NA	TRBJ2-3	TRBD1	TGTGCCAGCAGTGGACGGGACAGGCAGGCAGATACGCAGTATTTT	CASSGRDRQADTQYF
TRBV7-6	NA	TRBJ2-1	NA	TGTGCCAGCACCGGGACCTACAATGAGCAGTTCTTC	CASTGTYNEQFF
TRBV7-8	NA	TRBJ2-3	NA	TGTGCCAGCAGCTTAGCGGGCCGACGCACAGATACGCAGTATTTT	CASSLAGRRTDTQYF
TRBV6-5	NA	TRBJ2-5	NA	TGTGCCAGCAGTTACGGGTGGGATCGAGAGACCCAGTACTTC	CASSYGWDRETQYF
TRBV27	NA	TRBJ2-7	NA	TGTGCCAGCAGTTTACACACCCCCGGGACGGGAAACTACGAGCAGTACTTC	CASSLHTPGTGNYEQYF
TRBV27	NA	TRBJ1-1	TRBD1	TGTGCCAGCAGCCGGACAGGGCGCACTGAAGCTTTCTTT	CASSRTGRTEAFF
TRBV7-9	NA	TRBJ2-7	TRBD2	TGTGCCAGCAGCTTTGGTAGCGGGGGGGACTACGAGCAGTACTTC	CASSFGSGGDYEQYF
TRBV27	NA	TRBJ1-2	NA	TGTGCCAGCAGCTGGGGAGGGGGAGACTATGGCTACACCTTC	CASSWGGGDYGYTF
TRBV27	NA	TRBJ2-3	TRBD2	TGTGCCAGCAGCCAGCGGGCGCTAGCGGGGCCACTAATTGATACGCAGTATTTT	CASSQRALAGPLIDTQYF
TRBV15	NA	TRBJ1-1	NA	TGTGCCACCAGCAGATGGCCTTCTGGGGAGGACACTGAAGCTTTCTTT	CATSRWPSGEDTEAFF
TRBV7-9	NA	TRBJ2-7	NA	TGTGCCAGCAGCTTCCGGGACGGTTTTTCCTACGAGCAGTACTTC	CASSFRDGFSYEQYF
TRBV6-6	NA	TRBJ2-5	NA	TGTGCCAGCAGGTCCGGGAGACAAGAGACCCAGTACTTC	CASRSGRQETQYF